A single sample is the source of the 24 T cell receptor beta chains below, sequenced in a study of blood T cell repertoires in COVID-19. Only in-frame clones appear in the TCRdb table, and some are missing; sequencing was by immunoSEQ multiplex PCR. Of about 480,000 clones in the sample, about 90% were seen once. Source material: PBMCs or T cells enriched from blood (not recorded which). The receptors were gathered from a young woman with acute COVID-19.

The chain has TRBV30 and TRBJ1-2; 9 nucleotides agree with TRBD1. V shed 8 bases, J shed 0 bases, and the junction held 10 bases outside the gene matches. CDR3 length equals 15 residues. Germline V gene lookup returns CDR1 GTSNPN and CDR2 SVGIG (reference sequence). Written as DNA, the CDR3 is TGTGCCCAGCGGGGCAGGACAGGGGCTAACTATGGCTACACCTTC. It specifies CAQRGRTGANYGYTF.

The V and J genes are TRBV7-8 and TRBJ2-3; TRBD1 might be the D (5 bases). CDR1 is SGHVS and CDR2 is FQNEAQ in the germline V gene. The V gene lost 1 base and the J gene lost 4 bases, with 12 bases spanning the gap. The length of the CDR3 is 15 residues. DNA of the CDR3: TGTGCCAGCAGCTTAGGTCCAGGGATGCCAGATACGCAGTATTTT. Amino acid sequence: CASSLGPGMPDTQYF. The entire variable domain, with the rest obtained from reference TRBV7-8 and TRBJ2-3, is as follows: GAGVSQSPRYKVAKRGQDVALRCDPISGHVSLFWYQQALGQGPEFLTYFQNEAQLDKSGLPSDRFFAERPEGSVSTLKIQRTQQEDSAVYLCASSLGPGMPDTQYFGPGTRLTVL.

This clone has just a few counts. The chain has TRBV29-1 and TRBJ2-1; D is unresolved. Per germline, CDR1 SQVTM and CDR2 ANQGSEA. Trimming pared 4 bases from V and 7 bases from J, leaving 8 bases between. The CDR3 is 11 amino acids. This CDR3 reads CSVGRRNEQFF. CDR3 nucleotides: TGCAGCGTTGGGAGACGAAATGAGCAGTTCTTC.

V is TRBV10-2 and J is TRBJ2-5; 14 bases are a match to TRBD2. The CDR3 length is 15 residues. V shed 10 bases and J 4 bases; nucleotides not matched to a gene: 8. Germline assignment: CDR1 WSHSY and CDR2 SAAADI. CDR3 protein: CAIRLAGGKGETQYF. In DNA form, the CDR3 reads TGCGCCATCCGACTAGCGGGGGGGAAGGGAGAGACCCAGTACTTC.

V and J are TRBV5-6 and TRBJ2-7, with no clear D. Germline-derived CDR1 and CDR2 are SGHDT and YYEEEE. V lost 0 bases to trimming and J lost 2 bases, with 9 bases between them. The CDR3 is 14 residues long. The CDR3 protein is CASSLGAKAYEQYF. Written as DNA, the CDR3 is TGTGCCAGCAGCTTGGGCGCTAAAGCCTACGAGCAGTACTTC.

The chain links TRBV6-5 to TRBJ1-2; 8 nucleotides align to TRBD1. Trimming removed 5 bases from V and 7 bases from J; junction bases left unmatched: 12. Per germline, CDR1 MNHEY and CDR2 SVGAGI. There are 15 residues in the CDR3. The CDR3 nucleotides read TGTGCCAGCAGTATCCGGACAGGGAGACGTGGTGGCTACACCTTC. Residues: CASSIRTGRRGGYTF.

This chain links TRBV3-1 (or the pseudogene TRBV3-2) with TRBJ2-7; a weak D match, TRBD1 (5 bases). The germline gives CDR1 LGHDT, CDR2 YNNKEL (reference sequence). V lost 1 base and J lost 2, with 6 bases in between. The CDR3 runs 13 residues. The CDR3 is CASSQAGTYEQYF. CDR3 coding DNA: TGTGCCAGCAGCCAAGCAGGGACCTACGAGCAGTACTTC.

The chain is built from TRBV7-2 and TRBJ2-2; 8 bases map to TRBD1. This CDR3 contains 16 residues. The V gene end was trimmed by 9 bases and the J gene end by 7 bases; junction bases not matched to a gene: 16. Germline V gene sequence: CDR1 SGHTA, CDR2 FQGNSA. The CDR3 DNA is TGTGCCAGGCCTACCATCGCAGGGGGCGCGGGCGGGGAGCTGTTTTTT. Translating gives CARPTIAGGAGGELFF. The full variable domain, with the rest looked up from reference TRBV7-2 and TRBJ2-2, is GAGVSQSPSNKVTEKGKDVELRCDPISGHTALYWYRQSLGQGLEFLIYFQGNSAPDKSGLPSDRFSAERTGGSVSTLTIQRTQQEDSAVYLCARPTIAGGAGGELFFGEGSRLTVL.

The rearrangement links TRBV27 to TRBJ1-1, with D unclear. The CDR3 covers 18 residues. V shed 2 bases and J shed 7 bases, with 26 bases lying between them. CDR1 MNHEY and CDR2 SMNVEV come from the germline V gene (reference sequence). This CDR3 is CASSLKVQPKLRLGEAFF. The CDR3 DNA follows: TGTGCCAGCAGTTTAAAGGTACAGCCAAAGTTAAGGTTAGGTGAAGCTTTCTTT.

The chain employs TRBV27 and TRBJ2-1, with a weak D call TRBD2 (6 bases). V shed 2 bases and J shed 10 bases, with 15 bases lying between them. The CDR3 has 14 amino acids. Germline loops: CDR1 MNHEY, CDR2 SMNVEV (reference sequence). CDR3 nucleotides: TGTGCCAGCAGTTTAACCTCCGCGGCGGGGGAGCAGTTCTTC. This gives the protein CASSLTSAAGEQFF.

The chain joins TRBV30 to TRBJ2-1; TRBD2 is a possible D gene (5 bases). This CDR3 has 15 amino acids. Looked up from germline, CDR1 is GTSNPN and CDR2 is SVGIG (reference sequence). The V and J ends lost 1 base and 4 bases respectively, with 14 bases between them. In DNA form, the CDR3 reads TGTGCCTGGAGTGCCCGACTCCCGGGGTACAATGAGCAGTTCTTC. Encoded protein: CAWSARLPGYNEQFF.

This chain uses TRBV9 with TRBJ2-3; 7 nucleotides align to TRBD2. The CDR3 has 12 amino acids. V trimming: 10 bases; J trimming: 2 bases; junction bases outside the gene matches: 4. Germline CDR1 reads SGDLS; CDR2 reads YYNGEE. DNA of the CDR3: TGTGCCTGTGGGACTAACACAGATACGCAGTATTTT. Translation: CACGTNTDTQYF.

The chain employs TRBV19 and TRBJ2-1; 9 bases are a match to TRBD2. Germline lookup yields CDR1 LNHDA and CDR2 SQIVND (reference sequence). J gave up 3 bases and V 0 bases, and 9 bases lay outside the gene matches. The length of the CDR3 is 18 residues. CDR3 DNA: TGTGCCAGTAGTATAGATCTATTTAGACTAGCGGACTACAATGAGCAGTTCTTC. The encoded protein is CASSIDLFRLADYNEQFF.

There are a few counts of this clone. The sample contains more than one DNA sequence encoding this CDR3. CDR3 sequence reads: CASSLVQGVYEQYF. The CDR3 region has the DNA TGTGCCAGCAGCTTGGTTCAGGGGGTATACGAGCAGTACTTC. This chain links TRBV5-6 with TRBJ2-7, with 7 bases lining up with TRBD1. This CDR3 is 14 amino acids long. With V trimmed by 0 bases and J by 4 bases, 4 bases remained unmatched. Germline CDR1 SGHDT, CDR2 YYEEEE.

The chain recombines TRBV5-4 with TRBJ1-1; possibly TRBD1 for D (6 bases). This CDR3 contains 13 residues. Looked up from germline, CDR1 is SGHNT and CDR2 is YYREEE (reference sequence). Trimming pared 4 bases from V and 4 bases from J, leaving 11 bases between. The CDR3 loop reads CASSTQGSTEAFF. The CDR3 coding sequence is TGTGCCAGCAGCACTCAGGGGAGCACTGAAGCTTTCTTT. The variable domain in full, completed from reference TRBV5-4 and TRBJ1-1, reads ETGVTQSPTHLIKTRGQQVTLRCSSQSGHNTVSWYQQALGQGPQFIFQYYREEENGRGNFPPRFSGLQFPNYSSELNVNALELDDSALYLCASSTQGSTEAFFGQGTRLTVV.

The rearrangement links TRBV14 to TRBJ1-6, with 7 positions matching TRBD1. This CDR3 contains 14 residues. The germline CDR1 and CDR2 sequences are SGHDN and FVKESK. The V gene end was trimmed by 4 bases and the J gene end by 9 bases; junction bases not matched to a gene: 6. CDR3 DNA: TGTGCCAGCAGCCTCGGGACAGCAGTTTCACCCCTCCACTTT. This codes for CASSLGTAVSPLHF.

This rearrangement joins TRBV9 to TRBJ1-1, with D unclear. From germline, CDR1 is SGDLS and CDR2 YYNGEE. V shed 3 bases and J shed 1 base, with 13 bases lying between them. CDR3 length: 15 residues. CDR3 loop: CASSGEGAGNTEAFF. Written as DNA, the CDR3 is TGTGCCAGCAGCGGGGAGGGCGCGGGGAACACTGAAGCTTTCTTT.

The genes are TRBV24-1 and TRBJ2-5; 9 bases line up with TRBD1. The CDR3 contains 12 residues. CDR1 KGHDR and CDR2 SFDVKD come from the germline V gene. V dropped 9 bases and J dropped 5; count of bases not matched to a gene: 3. The CDR3 nucleotides are TGTGCCACCCGGGACAGGGATGAGACCCAGTACTTC. This codes for CATRDRDETQYF.

The chain uses TRBV7-2 and TRBJ2-7, with a tentative D call TRBD2 (6 bases). The ends were cut back, 4 bases at V and 2 bases at J, with 15 bases in the middle. This CDR3 comprises 15 residues. CDR1 and CDR2 (germline): SGHTA, FQGNSA. CDR3 sequence (DNA): TGTGCCAGCAGCTCCTTTAGCGGAGAACCCTACGAGCAGTACTTC. As protein: CASSSFSGEPYEQYF.

The chain is built from TRBV6-5 and TRBJ1-5; tentatively, D is TRBD1 (5 bases). Germline V gene data show CDR1 as MNHEY and CDR2 as SVGAGI. The CDR3 sequence is 13 residues long. The CDR3 loop is CVSRPAGNQPQHF. In DNA, the CDR3 is TGTGTAAGCCGACCTGCAGGGAATCAGCCCCAGCATTTT.

The V and J genes are TRBV11-2 and TRBJ1-5; TRBD1 matches at 10 bases. Germline CDR1 SGHAT, CDR2 FQNNGV. V was clipped by 4 bases and J by 3 bases; unmatched bases: 3. The CDR3 contains 15 residues. This chain's CDR3 is CASSYDRGPNQPQHF. In nucleotides, the CDR3 is TGTGCCAGCAGCTATGACAGGGGGCCCAATCAGCCCCAGCATTTT.

CDR3 nucleotide sequence: TGTGCCAGCGACATGTCGCGGGATGCGAACACCGGGGAGCTGTTTTTT. Protein product: CASDMSRDANTGELFF. V is TRBV2 and J is TRBJ2-2, with D possibly matching TRBD2 (6 bases). Trimming cost V 8 bases and J 0 bases, with 16 bases left between them. CDR1 SNHLY and CDR2 FYNNEI come from the germline V gene. CDR3 length: 16 residues. Based on the CDR3 plus reference TRBV2 and TRBJ2-2, the full variable domain is EPEVTQTPSHQVTQMGQEVILRCVPISNHLYFYWYRQILGQKVEFLVSFYNNEISEKSEIFDDQFSVERPDGSNFTLKIRSTKLEDSAMYFCASDMSRDANTGELFFGEGSRLTVL.

The chain couples TRBV5-1 to TRBJ1-4; D not resolved. The germline V gene encodes CDR1 SGHRS and CDR2 YFSETQ. V was pared by 2 bases and J by 10 bases, with 6 bases between. The CDR3 runs 11 residues. The CDR3, as DNA: TGCGCCAGCAGCTTTTCGGGAAAACTGTTTTTT. It translates to CASSFSGKLFF.

The chain joins TRBV19 to TRBJ1-2, with D possibly TRBD1 on 6 matching bases. Trimming cost V 3 bases and J 10 bases, with 24 bases left between them. CDR3 length: 16 residues. Germline V gives CDR1 LNHDA, CDR2 SQIVND (reference sequence). The CDR3 nucleotides read TGTGCCAGTAGTATCGGGGACATTATCGGGCAGGGATTCTACACCTTC. Its translation is CASSIGDIIGQGFYTF.